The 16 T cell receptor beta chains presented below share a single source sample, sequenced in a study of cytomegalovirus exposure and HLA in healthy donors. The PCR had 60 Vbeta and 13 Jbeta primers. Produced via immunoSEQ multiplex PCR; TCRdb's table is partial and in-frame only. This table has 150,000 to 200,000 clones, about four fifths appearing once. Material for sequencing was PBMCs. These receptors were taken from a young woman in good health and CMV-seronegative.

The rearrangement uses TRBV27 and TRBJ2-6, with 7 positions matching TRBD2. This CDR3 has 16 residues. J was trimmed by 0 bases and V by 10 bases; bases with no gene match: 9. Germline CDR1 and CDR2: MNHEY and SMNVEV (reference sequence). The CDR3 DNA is TGTGCCACTGCGGCTAGCGGAGACTCTGGGGCCAACGTCCTGACTTTC. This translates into CATAASGDSGANVLTF.

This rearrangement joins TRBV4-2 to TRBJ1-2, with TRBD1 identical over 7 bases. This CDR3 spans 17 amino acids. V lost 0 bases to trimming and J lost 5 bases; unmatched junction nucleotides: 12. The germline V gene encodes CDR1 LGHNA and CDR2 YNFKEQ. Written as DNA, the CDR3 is TGTGCCAGCAGCCAAGATCTGACAGGGCTATCCCTGTATGGCTACACCTTC. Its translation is CASSQDLTGLSLYGYTF.

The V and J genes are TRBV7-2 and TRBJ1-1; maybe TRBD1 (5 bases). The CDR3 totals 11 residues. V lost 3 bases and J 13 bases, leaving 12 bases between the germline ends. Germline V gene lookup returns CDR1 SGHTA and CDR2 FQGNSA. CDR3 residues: CASSLPQADFF. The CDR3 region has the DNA TGTGCCAGCAGCTTGCCACAGGCGGATTTCTTT.

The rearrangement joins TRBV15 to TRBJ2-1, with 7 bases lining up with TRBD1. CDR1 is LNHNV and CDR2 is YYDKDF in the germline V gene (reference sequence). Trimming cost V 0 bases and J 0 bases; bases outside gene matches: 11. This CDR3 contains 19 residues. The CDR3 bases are TGTGCCACCAGCAGAGATCGGAAGGGGGCGAGAAGCTCCTACAATGAGCAGTTCTTC. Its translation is CATSRDRKGARSSYNEQFF.

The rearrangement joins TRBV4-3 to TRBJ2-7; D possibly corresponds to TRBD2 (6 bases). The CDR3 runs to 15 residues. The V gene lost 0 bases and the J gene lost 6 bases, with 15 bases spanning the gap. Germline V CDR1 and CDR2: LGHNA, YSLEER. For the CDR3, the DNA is TGCGCCAGCAGCCAAGAAGGGGACTCCCGGGGCGAGCAGTACTTC. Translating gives CASSQEGDSRGEQYF.

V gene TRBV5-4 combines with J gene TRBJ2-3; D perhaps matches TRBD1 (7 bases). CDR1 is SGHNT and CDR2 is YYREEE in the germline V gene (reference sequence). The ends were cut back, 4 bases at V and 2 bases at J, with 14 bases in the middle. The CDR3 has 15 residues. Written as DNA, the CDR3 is TGTGCCAGCAGCGGCGGGACAGACCCCACAGATACGCAGTATTTT. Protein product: CASSGGTDPTDTQYF.

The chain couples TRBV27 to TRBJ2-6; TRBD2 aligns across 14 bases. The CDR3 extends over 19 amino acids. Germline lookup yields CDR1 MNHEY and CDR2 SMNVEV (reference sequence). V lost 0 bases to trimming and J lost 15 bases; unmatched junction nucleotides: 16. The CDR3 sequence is CASSLSIGTSGSPVGPLTF. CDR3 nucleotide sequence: TGTGCCAGCAGTTTATCGATAGGGACTAGCGGGAGCCCCGTAGGCCCCCTGACTTTC.

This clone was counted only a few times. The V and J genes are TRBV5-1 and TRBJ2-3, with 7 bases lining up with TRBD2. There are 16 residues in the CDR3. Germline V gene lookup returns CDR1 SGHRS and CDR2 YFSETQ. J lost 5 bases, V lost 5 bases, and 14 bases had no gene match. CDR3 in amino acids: CASSRFGRESVDTQYF. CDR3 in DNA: TGCGCCAGCAGTCGGTTTGGGCGGGAGTCGGTAGATACGCAGTATTTT. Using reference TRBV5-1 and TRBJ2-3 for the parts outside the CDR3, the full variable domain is KAGVTQTPRYLIKTRGQQVTLSCSPISGHRSVSWYQQTPGQGLQFLFEYFSETQRNKGNFPGRFSGRQFSNSRSEMNVSTLELGDSALYLCASSRFGRESVDTQYFGPGTRLTVL.

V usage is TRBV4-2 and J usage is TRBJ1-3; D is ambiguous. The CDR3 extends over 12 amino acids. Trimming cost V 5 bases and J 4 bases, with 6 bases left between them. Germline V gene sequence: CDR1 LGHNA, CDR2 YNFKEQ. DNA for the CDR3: TGTGCCAGCAGCAATTCGGGAAACACCATATATTTT. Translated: CASSNSGNTIYF.

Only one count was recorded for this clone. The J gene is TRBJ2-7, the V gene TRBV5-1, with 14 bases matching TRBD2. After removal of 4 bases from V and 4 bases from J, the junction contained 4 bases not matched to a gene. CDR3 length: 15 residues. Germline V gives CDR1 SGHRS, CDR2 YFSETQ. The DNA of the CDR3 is TGCGCCAGCAGCCCGGGACTAGCGGGAGCGTACGAGCAGTACGTC. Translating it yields CASSPGLAGAYEQYV.

The CDR3 protein is CASSLAGRGTEQYF. CDR3 bases: TGTGCCAGCAGCTTAGCTGGAAGAGGGACTGAGCAGTACTTC. The rearrangement joins TRBV7-6 to TRBJ2-7; a possible D gene is TRBD2 (6 bases). The ends were cut back, 0 bases at V and 7 bases at J, with 13 bases in the middle. The CDR3 runs 14 residues. Germline V gives CDR1 SGHVS, CDR2 FNYEAQ.

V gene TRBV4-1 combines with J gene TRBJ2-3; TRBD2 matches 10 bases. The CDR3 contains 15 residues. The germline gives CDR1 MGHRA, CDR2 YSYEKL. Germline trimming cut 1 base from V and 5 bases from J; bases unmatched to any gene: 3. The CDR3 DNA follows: TGCGCCAGCAGCCAAGCTAGCGGGAGTGGAGATACGCAGTATTTT. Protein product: CASSQASGSGDTQYF.

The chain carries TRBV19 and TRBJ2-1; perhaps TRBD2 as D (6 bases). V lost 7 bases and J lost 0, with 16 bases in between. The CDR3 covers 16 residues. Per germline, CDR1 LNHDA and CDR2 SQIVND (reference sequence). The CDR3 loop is CASTSLGGGSYNEQFF. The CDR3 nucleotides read TGTGCCAGTACCTCCCTCGGGGGAGGCTCCTACAATGAGCAGTTCTTC.

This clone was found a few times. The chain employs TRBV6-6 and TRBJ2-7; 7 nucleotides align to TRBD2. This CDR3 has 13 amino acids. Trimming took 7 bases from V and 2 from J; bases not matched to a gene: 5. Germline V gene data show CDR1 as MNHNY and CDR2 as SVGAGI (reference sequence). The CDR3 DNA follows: TGTGCCAGCACCCTGGGGAGGGCCTACGAGCAGTACGTC. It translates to CASTLGRAYEQYV.

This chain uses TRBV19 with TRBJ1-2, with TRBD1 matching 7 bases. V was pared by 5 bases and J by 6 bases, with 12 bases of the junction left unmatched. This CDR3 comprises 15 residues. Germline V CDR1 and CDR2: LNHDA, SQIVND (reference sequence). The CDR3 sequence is CASSPGTVGGDGYTF. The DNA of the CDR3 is TGTGCCAGTAGTCCTGGGACAGTCGGCGGGGATGGCTACACCTTC.

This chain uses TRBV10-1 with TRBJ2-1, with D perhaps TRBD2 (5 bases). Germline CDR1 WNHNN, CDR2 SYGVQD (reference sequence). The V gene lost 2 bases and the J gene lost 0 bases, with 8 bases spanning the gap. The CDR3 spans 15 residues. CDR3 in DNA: TGCGCCAGCAGTGAGGAGCGGATCTCCTACAATGAGCAGTTCTTC. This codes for CASSEERISYNEQFF.